Below, 27 T cell receptor beta chains from the same sample are listed, as sequenced in a study of T cell repertoires in cytomegalovirus infection. TCRdb re-called the reads through MiXCR, storing one row per CDR3 protein. The table shows over 45,000 distinct CDR3 sequences, with around a fifth occurring only once. These receptors' targets are unknown. Sequencing was performed on CD8+ T cells from cultured PBMCs, taken from culture after CMV antigen stimulation. The receptors were sampled from a human donor in good health (CMV status not recorded). Some clones in this sample may be carry-over from other donors' samples.

The V gene is TRBV19, the J gene TRBJ2-2; D is unresolved. This CDR3 is built from 16 residues. V gave up 4 bases and J gave up 7 bases, with 19 bases separating them. Germline V gives CDR1 LNHDA, CDR2 SQIVND (reference sequence). Here the CDR3 reads CASSTLKGWLDGELFF. The CDR3 nucleotides are TGTGCCAGTAGTACCCTAAAAGGGTGGCTCGACGGGGAGCTGTTTTTT.

This clonotype was counted only a few times. The J gene is TRBJ2-1, the V gene TRBV6-1; 12 bases are a match to TRBD2. The germline V gene encodes CDR1 MNHNS and CDR2 SASEGT. The CDR3 sequence is 17 residues long. The J segment lost 2 bases and the V segment lost 3 bases, leaving 5 bases of the junction unmatched. The CDR3 region is CASSEPGLAGPYNEQFF. CDR3 DNA: TGTGCCAGCAGTGAGCCCGGACTAGCGGGACCCTACAATGAGCAGTTCTTC.

This clonotype was recorded a few times. The V gene is TRBV7-6, the J gene TRBJ1-5, with unresolved D. The CDR3 has 17 amino acids. Germline V gene data show CDR1 as SGHVS and CDR2 as FNYEAQ. Trimming took off 1 base at V and 3 bases at J, with 16 bases between the two ends. This CDR3 reads CASSLVIVKSANQPQHF. In DNA, the CDR3 is TGTGCCAGCAGCTTAGTAATAGTCAAGTCGGCCAATCAGCCCCAGCATTTT.

The rearrangement links TRBV11-1 to TRBJ2-1; 11 bases match TRBD2. There are 15 residues in the CDR3. The trim removed 5 bases at V and 4 bases at J, leaving 4 bases unmatched. Germline V CDR1 and CDR2: SGHAT, FQDESV (reference sequence). The CDR3 sequence: CASSVLAGAYNEQFF. Written as DNA, the CDR3 is TGTGCCAGCAGCGTACTAGCGGGAGCATACAATGAGCAGTTCTTC. The entire variable domain, with the rest obtained from reference TRBV11-1 and TRBJ2-1, is as follows: EAEVAQSPRYKITEKSQAVAFWCDPISGHATLYWYRQILGQGPELLVQFQDESVVDDSQLPKDRFSAERLKGVDSTLKIQPAELGDSAMYLCASSVLAGAYNEQFFGPGTRLTVL.

This clonotype turned up a few times. A much larger clone lies one base from this, so it may be a read error. This chain joins TRBV12-3 or TRBV12-4 and TRBJ2-1; 8 bases agree with TRBD2. V was clipped by 5 bases and J by 3 bases; unmatched bases: 9. The CDR3 runs to 16 residues. The CDR3 is CASSGRLAKNYNEQFF. The CDR3 DNA reads TGTGCCAGCAGTGGACGACTAGCGAAAAACTACAATGAGCAGTTCTTC.

The gene calls are TRBV12-3 or TRBV12-4 and TRBJ2-2; possible D gene TRBD2, 6 bases. V was trimmed by 2 bases and J by 2 bases, leaving 15 bases between them. The CDR3 contains 17 residues. Here the CDR3 DNA reads TGTGCCAGCAGTTTATCCCCGGGACTGGAAAACACCGGGGAGCTGTTTTTT. Amino acid sequence: CASSLSPGLENTGELFF.

This clonotype has a handful of counts. This chain connects TRBV7-6 to TRBJ1-2; D remains unclear. Trimming took 3 bases from V and 14 from J, leaving 16 bases between them. Germline assignment: CDR1 SGHVS and CDR2 FNYEAQ. The CDR3 length is 12 residues. CDR3 in amino acids: CASSLGEKEGTF. The CDR3 nucleotides are TGTGCCAGCAGCTTGGGTGAAAAGGAAGGGACCTTC.

The table lists this clonotype with many counts. This rearrangement joins TRBV6-2 or TRBV6-3 to TRBJ2-3, with 10 bases that match TRBD1. CDR1 MNHEY and CDR2 SVGEGT come from the germline V gene. The CDR3 spans 15 residues. Trimming took 4 bases from V and 1 from J; bases not matched to a gene: 2. CDR3 amino acids: CASSLDRGGTDTQYF. In DNA form, the CDR3 reads TGTGCCAGCAGTTTGGACAGGGGGGGCACAGATACGCAGTATTTT.

CDR3: CASSNPSGLDPDTQYF. The CDR3 region has the DNA TGTGCCAGCAGCAATCCATCCGGACTAGATCCAGATACGCAGTATTTT. The rearrangement links TRBV7-6 to TRBJ2-3, with 7 bases lining up with TRBD2. The CDR3 extends over 16 amino acids. J gave up 4 bases and V 5 bases, and 12 bases lay outside the gene matches. Germline V gives CDR1 SGHVS, CDR2 FNYEAQ.

This clonotype was observed a handful of times. The rearrangement joins TRBV27 to TRBJ2-5; unclear D gene. Germline V gene lookup returns CDR1 MNHEY and CDR2 SMNVEV (reference sequence). The V and J ends lost 7 bases and 10 bases respectively, with 13 bases between them. The CDR3 loop spans 11 amino acids. This CDR3 is CASTFGAIQYF. The CDR3, as DNA: TGTGCCAGCACATTTGGAGCGATCCAGTACTTC.

This sequence joins TRBV12-3 or TRBV12-4 and TRBJ1-2, with D possibly being TRBD1 (6 bases). The germline V and J ends were trimmed by 2 bases and 8 bases, with 12 bases remaining between them. CDR3 length equals 13 residues. The chain's CDR3 is CASSLRTGWGYTF. CDR3 in DNA: TGTGCCAGCAGTTTAAGAACAGGGTGGGGCTACACCTTC.

This clonotype was detected only a few times. The chain links TRBV19 to TRBJ2-1; 7 bases are a match to TRBD2. Germline-derived CDR1 and CDR2 are LNHDA and SQIVND (reference sequence). V lost 8 bases, J lost 4 bases, and 11 bases stayed unmatched. CDR3 length: 15 amino acids. CDR3 in DNA: TGTGCCAGTTCCCGGGGGAGGGGCCTTTACAATGAGCAGTTCTTC. This codes for CASSRGRGLYNEQFF.

The chain has TRBV6-6 and TRBJ2-7; no reliable D call. This CDR3 comprises 12 residues. Germline CDR1 MNHNY, CDR2 SVGAGI (reference sequence). The germline V and J ends were trimmed by 2 bases and 3 bases, with 5 bases remaining between them. Here the CDR3 reads CASSYAGYEQYF. As DNA, the CDR3 is TGTGCCAGCAGTTACGCTGGCTACGAGCAGTACTTC.

Remarks on this clonotype: The junction does not match germline at one end; this may be a read error. The V gene is TRBV7-2, the J gene TRBJ1-2, with D possibly TRBD1 on 5 matching bases. The length of the CDR3 is 14 residues. Germline V CDR1 and CDR2: SGHTA, FQGNSA. CDR3 protein: CASSAGTDYYGYTF. DNA of the CDR3: TGTGCTAGCAGCGCAGGGACTGATTACTATGGCTACACCTTC.

The gene calls are TRBV7-3 and TRBJ2-1; D uncertain. CDR3 length equals 16 residues. Germline V CDR1 and CDR2: SGHTA, FQGTGA. Trimming removed 3 bases from V and 0 bases from J, with 12 bases in between. The chain's CDR3 is CASSLDRTSSYNEQFF. The CDR3 nucleotides are TGTGCCAGCAGCTTGGATAGGACGAGCTCCTACAATGAGCAGTTCTTC.

The table lists this clonotype with a few counts. DNA for the CDR3: TGTGCCAGCAGCTCCTCCCGGGACGGATACAATGAGCAGTTCTTC. Translated, it gives CASSSSRDGYNEQFF. The chain uses TRBV7-8 and TRBJ2-1; the D call may be TRBD1 or TRBD2 (5 bases each). From germline, CDR1 is SGHVS and CDR2 FQNEAQ. V lost 4 bases to trimming and J lost 4 bases, with 14 bases between them. The CDR3 extends over 15 amino acids.

This clonotype was picked up a small number of times. This chain joins TRBV19 and TRBJ1-1; D may be TRBD1 (6 bases). CDR3 length: 14 residues. CDR1 LNHDA and CDR2 SQIVND come from the germline V gene (reference sequence). V lost 8 bases and J lost 1, with 14 bases in between. The CDR3 reads CASATRGANTEAFF. The DNA for the CDR3 is TGTGCCAGTGCTACCAGGGGAGCGAACACTGAAGCTTTCTTT.

This sequence joins TRBV5-4 and TRBJ2-6; D ambiguous. The CDR3 length is 18 residues. Germline V gene data show CDR1 as SGHNT and CDR2 as YYREEE (reference sequence). Trimming took off 7 bases at V and 3 bases at J, with 23 bases between the two ends. The CDR3: CASETRQAFSGGANVLTF. CDR3 nucleotide sequence: TGTGCCAGCGAGACTCGACAAGCCTTCAGTGGTGGGGCCAACGTCCTGACTTTC.

The rearrangement links TRBV6-1 to TRBJ1-1; no firm D call. Germline V CDR1 and CDR2: MNHNS, SASEGT. V was clipped by 6 bases and J by 5 bases, with 10 bases between them. The CDR3 has 12 amino acids. The CDR3 protein is CASRGMRTEAFF. The CDR3 nucleotides are TGTGCCAGCAGGGGAATGAGGACTGAAGCTTTCTTT.

The chain combines TRBV12-3 or TRBV12-4 with TRBJ1-2; TRBD1 is a possible D gene (5 bases). V was clipped by 7 bases and J by 7 bases, with 16 bases between them. This CDR3 is built from 13 residues. CDR3 sequence: CASTTGPGTGYTF. The CDR3 bases are TGTGCCAGCACCACCGGCCCAGGGACTGGCTACACCTTC.

This clonotype has just a few counts. The chain recombines TRBV7-6 with TRBJ1-3; 7 nucleotides align to TRBD1. CDR1 is SGHVS and CDR2 is FNYEAQ in the germline V gene. The CDR3 runs 16 residues. V was clipped by 5 bases and J by 0 bases; unmatched bases: 7. The CDR3 sequence is CASSRGQPNSGNTIYF. The CDR3, as DNA: TGTGCCAGCAGCAGGGGACAGCCGAACTCTGGAAACACCATATATTTT.

The chain has TRBV5-6 and TRBJ2-7; D is unclear. V gave up 0 bases and J gave up 6 bases, with 16 bases separating them. The CDR3 totals 15 residues. Germline V gene data show CDR1 as SGHDT and CDR2 as YYEEEE. This CDR3 is CASSLGFGGSGEQYF. As DNA, the CDR3 is TGTGCCAGCAGCTTGGGTTTCGGTGGTTCAGGCGAGCAGTACTTC.

The chain has TRBV6-5 and TRBJ1-4, with TRBD1 matching 11 bases. The V segment lost 0 bases and the J segment 3 bases; nucleotides outside the gene matches: 15. The germline V gene has CDR1 MNHEY and CDR2 SVGAGI. The CDR3 loop spans 21 amino acids. The CDR3 protein is CASSYSKLRDRGGKANEKLFF. CDR3 bases: TGTGCCAGCAGTTACTCTAAGCTCCGGGACAGGGGGGGCAAAGCTAATGAAAAACTGTTTTTT.

This sequence joins TRBV4-1 and TRBJ2-5; the D gene is possibly TRBD2 (6 bases). CDR1 MGHRA and CDR2 YSYEKL come from the germline V gene. Trimming removed 5 bases at V and 4 bases at J, with 11 bases between. This CDR3 has 13 amino acids. CDR3 DNA sequence: TGCGCCAGCAGCGACCAGGGAGGAGAGACCCAGTACTTC. It encodes CASSDQGGETQYF.

In its sample, this clonotype was seen a few times. The gene calls are TRBV6-2 or TRBV6-3 and TRBJ2-1; a possible D gene is TRBD2 (7 bases). Germline CDR1 MNHEY, CDR2 SVGEGT. The CDR3 loop spans 13 amino acids. V shed 10 bases and J shed 8 bases, with 18 bases lying between them. CDR3 region: CATSSGGRHEQFF. The CDR3, as DNA: TGTGCCACCAGCTCGGGGGGCCGGCATGAGCAGTTCTTC.

V is TRBV7-6 and J is TRBJ1-1; no clear D gene. V gave up 5 bases and J gave up 7 bases, with 20 bases separating them. The CDR3 runs to 15 residues. The germline V gene encodes CDR1 SGHVS and CDR2 FNYEAQ. The CDR3, as DNA: TGTGCCAGCAGCCCGCAGGTGGCGGACTTCAATGAAGCTTTCTTT. Translating gives CASSPQVADFNEAFF.

This clonotype has just a few counts. The chain is built from TRBV7-2 and TRBJ2-1; D uncertain. V lost 6 bases, J lost 6 bases, and 6 bases lay in between. There are 11 residues in the CDR3. Germline CDR1 SGHTA, CDR2 FQGNSA. The CDR3 DNA reads TGTGCCAGCAGTGTAATCAATGAGCAGTTCTTC. The encoded protein is CASSVINEQFF.